The 3 T cell receptor beta chains below all came from one sample that was sequenced in a study of T cells in Graves' hyperthyroidism and ophthalmopathy. RNA transcripts gave rise to amplified TCR beta CDR3 regions. Carried out on the TCR CDR3, a first-round RT-PCR used the HTBI primer set. One entry per CDR3 protein results from TCRdb running MiXCR on the multiplex PCR reads. The table shows about 460,000 distinct CDR3 sequences, with roughly 22% occurring only once. What was sequenced was blood. These receptors all come from a woman in her 70s with Graves' ophthalmopathy.

This chain links TRBV12-3 or TRBV12-4 with TRBJ2-7; D might be TRBD2 (6 bases). This CDR3 contains 13 residues. V was pared by 3 bases and J by 5 bases, with 11 bases between. The CDR3 nucleotides read TGTGCCAGCAGTTTTCGGAGGGGCCACGAGCAGTACTTC. Encoded protein: CASSFRRGHEQYF.

This clonotype has just a few counts. J is TRBJ2-2 and V is TRBV12-3 or TRBV12-4, with 8 nucleotides matching TRBD2. The CDR3 is 15 residues long. Trimming took 10 bases from V and 6 from J; bases not matched to a gene: 13. In nucleotides, the CDR3 is TGTGCCACCTTCGTCTCCGGGACTAGAGCCGGGGAGCTGTTTTTT. Translation gives CATFVSGTRAGELFF.

Remarks on this clonotype: Its ends do not fully match the called genes, so a read error is possible. The chain is built from TRBV18 and TRBJ2-1; 11 positions agree with TRBD1. The CDR3 consists of 14 residues. Germline V gene data show CDR1 as KGHSH and CDR2 as LQKENI. This CDR3 is CAGSGTGGYNEQFF. The CDR3 coding sequence is TGTGCCGGCTCAGGGACAGGGGGCTACAATGAGCAGTTCTTC.